A single sample gave rise to the 27 T cell receptor beta chains below, sequenced in a study of shared clonotypes between healthy human individuals. TCRdb's copy holds only in-frame clones and misses some; the assay was immunoSEQ multiplex PCR. The sample contains approximately 2.3 million clones, 80% to 95% of which appear only once. Sequencing was performed on naive CD4+ T cells from PBMCs. The subset is: CD45RA+ positively selected. These receptors all stem from a man aged 18-30 years in good health. Some clones in this sample may be carry-over from other donors' samples.

There are a few counts of this clone. The sample holds other DNA sequences that translate to the same CDR3. The chain links TRBV10-3 to TRBJ1-1; 9 nucleotides match TRBD1. V lost 4 bases, J lost 4 bases, and 1 base stayed unmatched. This CDR3 contains 13 residues. CDR1 ENHRY and CDR2 SYGVKD come from the germline V gene. CDR3: CAISGQGGTEAFF. The DNA for the CDR3 is TGTGCCATCAGTGGACAGGGGGGCACTGAAGCTTTCTTT.

The J gene is TRBJ1-3, the V gene TRBV27; D call uncertain. Germline V lookup: CDR1 MNHEY, CDR2 SMNVEV (reference sequence). The V and J ends lost 6 bases and 2 bases respectively, with 11 bases between them. The CDR3 loop spans 14 amino acids. For the CDR3, the DNA is TGTGCCAGCAGCTATAGGCCGACTGGAAACACCATATATTTT. Its protein product is CASSYRPTGNTIYF.

J is TRBJ1-5 and V is TRBV4-2, with D possibly being TRBD1 (6 bases). Trimming cost V 3 bases and J 1 base, with 13 bases left between them. There are 16 residues in the CDR3. Germline V gene data show CDR1 as LGHNA and CDR2 as YNFKEQ. CDR3 sequence (DNA): TGTGCCAGCAGCCAGGGGGCGCAGGGAAGCAATCAGCCCCAGCATTTT. Amino acids: CASSQGAQGSNQPQHF.

The chain couples TRBV15 to TRBJ2-1; 7 bases line up with TRBD2. The germline V gene has CDR1 LNHNV and CDR2 YYDKDF (reference sequence). The CDR3 extends over 13 amino acids. Unmatched junction bases numbered 7, after V lost 8 bases and J lost 6 bases. Written as DNA, the CDR3 is TGTGCCACCGGGCGGGAGAGGGGCAATGAGCAGTTCTTC. Translated: CATGRERGNEQFF.

This rearrangement joins TRBV12-1 to TRBJ1-2. TRBV12-1 corresponds to a pseudogene. This CDR3 contains 18 residues. CDR3 DNA: TGTGCCAGCAGCGCCCATTTTCCGTCTGGACGAAGGCCGAGTGGCTACACCTTC. It is translated as CASSAHFPSGRRPSGYTF.

The gene calls are TRBV7-9 and TRBJ2-7; D possibly corresponds to TRBD2 (5 bases). From germline, CDR1 is SEHNR and CDR2 FQNEAQ (reference sequence). This CDR3 spans 15 amino acids. Trimming removed 5 bases from V and 4 bases from J, with 18 bases in between. The CDR3 sequence: CASSAPLEGKYEQYF. The DNA for the CDR3 is TGTGCCAGCAGCGCCCCCCTTGAGGGAAAGTACGAGCAGTACTTC.

The rearrangement links TRBV14 to TRBJ2-3; the match to TRBD2 covers 11 bases. The germline CDR1 and CDR2 sequences are SGHDN and FVKESK. The V and J ends lost 4 bases and 5 bases, in that order; junction bases with no gene match: 5. CDR3 length: 15 amino acids. CDR3 sequence: CASSPGTSGGDTQYF. As DNA, the CDR3 is TGTGCCAGCAGCCCCGGGACTAGCGGAGGAGATACGCAGTATTTT.

This rearrangement joins TRBV5-1 to TRBJ2-1, with 12 bases aligning to TRBD2. CDR3 length: 17 residues. V shed 8 bases, J shed 4 bases, and the junction held 13 bases outside the gene matches. Germline V gene lookup returns CDR1 SGHRS and CDR2 YFSETQ. CDR3 loop: CARTAGNGLAGYNEQFF. The CDR3 bases are TGCGCCAGAACGGCGGGGAACGGACTAGCGGGGTACAATGAGCAGTTCTTC.

This rearrangement joins TRBV7-9 to TRBJ2-7, with 7 bases identical to TRBD1. Looked up from germline, CDR1 is SEHNR and CDR2 is FQNEAQ (reference sequence). This CDR3 contains 12 residues. Trimming took 5 bases from V and 6 from J; bases not matched to a gene: 4. The CDR3 sequence is CASSGNRGEQYF. The CDR3 coding sequence is TGTGCCAGCAGCGGGAACAGGGGCGAGCAGTACTTC.

The chain has TRBV5-1 and TRBJ2-1; TRBD2 might be the D (6 bases). Germline lookup yields CDR1 SGHRS and CDR2 YFSETQ. With 2 bases removed from V and 9 bases from J, the gap between germline ends came to 15 bases. This CDR3 has 14 amino acids. The CDR3 sequence is CASSFPEGRSEQFF. The DNA of the CDR3 is TGCGCCAGCAGCTTCCCTGAGGGGAGGAGTGAGCAGTTCTTC.

The rearrangement links TRBV25-1 to TRBJ1-1; 8 bases match TRBD1. From germline, CDR1 is MGHDK and CDR2 SYGVNS. V lost 10 bases, J lost 4 bases, and 8 bases stayed unmatched. CDR3 size: 13 residues. The CDR3 is CATHGQGSTEAFF. Here the CDR3 DNA reads TGTGCCACCCACGGACAGGGCTCCACTGAAGCTTTCTTT.

The rearrangement joins TRBV7-9 to TRBJ2-5, with TRBD1 identical over 10 bases. Trimming removed 1 base from V and 5 bases from J; junction bases left unmatched: 4. The CDR3 is made up of 15 amino acids. Per germline, CDR1 SEHNR and CDR2 FQNEAQ (reference sequence). CDR3 nucleotide sequence: TGTGCCAGCAGCTTAGTTGGGGACAGGGGCGAGACCCAGTACTTC. It encodes CASSLVGDRGETQYF.

The genes are TRBV28 and TRBJ2-1; D unresolved. This CDR3 contains 12 residues. Deletions cut 6 bases from V and 5 bases from J, with 8 bases between. CDR1 is MDHEN and CDR2 is SYDVKM in the germline V gene. CDR3 bases: TGTGCCAGCAGCGAAAGGGACAATGAGCAGTTCTTC. This codes for CASSERDNEQFF.

The rearrangement uses TRBV18 and TRBJ1-5; the D gene is possibly TRBD1 (6 bases). CDR3 length: 16 amino acids. Germline V gene sequence: CDR1 KGHSH, CDR2 LQKENI. Trimming stripped 4 bases from V and 6 bases from J, with 19 bases between. CDR3 sequence reads: CASSQQGLANGQPQHF. CDR3 in DNA: TGTGCCAGCTCACAACAGGGTTTGGCGAATGGTCAGCCCCAGCATTTT.

A few counts support this clone. Here the CDR3 reads CASSPTGVTEAFF. CDR3 coding DNA: TGTGCCAGCAGCCCAACAGGGGTTACTGAAGCTTTCTTT. V is TRBV5-4 and J is TRBJ1-1; TRBD1 agrees at 7 bases. V shed 4 bases and J 5 bases; nucleotides not matched to a gene: 5. CDR1 is SGHNT and CDR2 is YYREEE in the germline V gene (reference sequence). This CDR3 is built from 13 residues.

This chain joins TRBV7-3 and TRBJ2-3; 7 nucleotides align to TRBD1. Per the germline V gene, CDR1 is SGHTA and CDR2 is FQGTGA. This CDR3 has 15 residues. The junction had 7 bases not matched to a gene; V was cut back by 5 bases and J by 2 bases. This chain's CDR3 is CASSLRQGVTDTQYF. As DNA, the CDR3 is TGTGCCAGCAGCCTCCGACAGGGAGTCACAGATACGCAGTATTTT. Drawing the rest from reference TRBV7-3 and TRBJ2-3, the complete variable domain is GAGVSQTPSNKVTEKGKYVELRCDPISGHTALYWYRQSLGQGPEFLIYFQGTGAADDSGLPNDRFFAVRPEGSVSTLKIQRTERGDSAVYLCASSLRQGVTDTQYFGPGTRLTVL.

J is TRBJ2-2 and V is TRBV4-1, with no clear D. The CDR3 runs to 14 residues. Germline CDR1 MGHRA, CDR2 YSYEKL. The V end was cut by 2 bases, the J end by 8 bases, with 12 bases between. As DNA, the CDR3 is TGCGCCAGCAGCCAAAGTTTCGTTCAGGGGGAGCTGTTTTTT. Protein sequence: CASSQSFVQGELFF.

Of note for this clone: This sample includes further DNA sequences coding for the same CDR3. The gene calls are TRBV4-1 and TRBJ2-5; D gene ambiguous. This CDR3 comprises 14 residues. CDR1 MGHRA and CDR2 YSYEKL come from the germline V gene. Trimming took 1 base from V and 5 from J, leaving 11 bases between them. The CDR3 coding sequence is TGCGCCAGCAGCCAAGCCCCGTTGGGGGAGACCCAGTACTTC. Encoded protein: CASSQAPLGETQYF.

With regard to this clone: Additional DNA sequences in this sample encode the identical CDR3. V usage is TRBV5-1 and J usage is TRBJ1-2, with D tentatively TRBD1 (6 bases). CDR1 is SGHRS, CDR2 YFSETQ, per germline. The CDR3 runs to 14 residues. Trimming shortened V by 4 bases and J by 0 bases, and 10 bases separated the two germline ends. Written as DNA, the CDR3 is TGCGCCAGCAGCCCCGGACAGTCTAACTATGGCTACACCTTC. It is translated as CASSPGQSNYGYTF.

The genes are TRBV28 and TRBJ1-5; D unresolved. Per the germline V gene, CDR1 is MDHEN and CDR2 is SYDVKM. There are 15 residues in the CDR3. The V end was cut by 5 bases, the J end by 3 bases, with 14 bases between. Here the CDR3 reads CASSPSRVFNQPQHF. As DNA, the CDR3 is TGTGCCAGCAGTCCATCCCGGGTTTTCAATCAGCCCCAGCATTTT.

The V call is TRBV7-2, the J call TRBJ1-1; D unclear. The CDR3 covers 12 residues. The germline V and J ends were trimmed by 5 bases and 11 bases, with 15 bases remaining between them. Germline V gene data show CDR1 as SGHTA and CDR2 as FQGNSA. The DNA of the CDR3 is TGTGCCAGCAGCGCAGTCCGGGTTACTGCTTTCTTT. It encodes CASSAVRVTAFF.

The rearrangement uses TRBV27 and TRBJ1-5; D might be TRBD1 (5 bases). The CDR3 contains 13 residues. V lost 6 bases and J 6 bases, leaving 12 bases between the germline ends. Per the germline V gene, CDR1 is MNHEY and CDR2 is SMNVEV (reference sequence). CDR3 nucleotides: TGTGCCAGCAGCCCAGGGATGCGTCAGCCCCAGCATTTT. Amino acid sequence: CASSPGMRQPQHF.

CDR3 sequence reads: CASSQESSAVNQPQHF. CDR3 nucleotide sequence: TGTGCCAGCAGCCAAGAATCTTCGGCGGTCAATCAGCCCCAGCATTTT. V is TRBV4-2 and J is TRBJ1-5; D not resolved. Germline CDR1 reads LGHNA; CDR2 reads YNFKEQ. V lost 0 bases, J lost 3 bases, and 12 bases lay in between. The CDR3 contains 16 residues.

This clone was recorded only once. V and J are TRBV5-1 and TRBJ2-2; 13 nucleotides match TRBD2. This CDR3 region has 21 residues. With V trimmed by 1 base and J by 3 bases, 15 bases remained unmatched. Looked up from germline, CDR1 is SGHRS and CDR2 is YFSETQ. CDR3 in DNA: TGCGCCAGCAGCTTGTTGGGAAGCGGACTAGCGGGAGCCCGAGACACCGGGGAGCTGTTTTTT. It encodes CASSLLGSGLAGARDTGELFF.

The chain combines TRBV28 with TRBJ2-5, with 8 bases identical to TRBD1. From germline, CDR1 is MDHEN and CDR2 SYDVKM. The CDR3 runs to 14 residues. J lost 2 bases, V lost 5 bases, and 4 bases had no gene match. Written as DNA, the CDR3 is TGTGCCAGCAGTCCCGGGACAGGACAAGAGACCCAGTACTTC. Its protein is CASSPGTGQETQYF.

The genes are TRBV19 and TRBJ1-1; D may be TRBD1 (5 bases). The CDR3 is made up of 14 amino acids. CDR1 LNHDA and CDR2 SQIVND come from the germline V gene (reference sequence). Trimming pared 3 bases from V and 9 bases from J, leaving 17 bases between. The CDR3 here is CASSIATATGKAFF. CDR3 coding DNA: TGTGCCAGTAGTATTGCTACGGCCACAGGAAAAGCTTTCTTT.

The genes are TRBV19 and TRBJ2-3; 13 bases fit TRBD2. After removal of 3 bases from V and 5 bases from J, the junction contained 5 bases not matched to a gene. Germline V gene data show CDR1 as LNHDA and CDR2 as SQIVND (reference sequence). This CDR3 is built from 16 residues. The CDR3 DNA reads TGTGCCAGTAGTATGCTCGGACTAGCGGGAGTAGATACGCAGTATTTT. It codes for CASSMLGLAGVDTQYF.